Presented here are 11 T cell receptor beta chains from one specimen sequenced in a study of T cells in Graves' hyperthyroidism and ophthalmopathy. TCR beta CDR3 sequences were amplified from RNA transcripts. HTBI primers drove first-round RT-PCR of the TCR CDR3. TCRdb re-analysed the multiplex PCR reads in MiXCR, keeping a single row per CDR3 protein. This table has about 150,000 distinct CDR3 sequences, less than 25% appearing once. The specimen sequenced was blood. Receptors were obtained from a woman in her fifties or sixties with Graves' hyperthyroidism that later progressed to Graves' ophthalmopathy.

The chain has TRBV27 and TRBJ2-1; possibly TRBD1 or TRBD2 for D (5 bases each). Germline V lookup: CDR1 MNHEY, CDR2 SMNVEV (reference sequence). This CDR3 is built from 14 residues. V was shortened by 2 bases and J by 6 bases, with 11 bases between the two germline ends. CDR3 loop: CASSLGGVGNEQFF. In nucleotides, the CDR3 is TGTGCCAGCAGTTTAGGGGGAGTGGGCAATGAGCAGTTCTTC.

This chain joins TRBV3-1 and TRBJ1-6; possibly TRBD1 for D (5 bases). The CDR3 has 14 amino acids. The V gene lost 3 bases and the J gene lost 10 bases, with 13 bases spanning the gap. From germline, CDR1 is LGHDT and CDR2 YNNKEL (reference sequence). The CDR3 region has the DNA TGTGCCAGCAGCCATCCGCAGGGCCCCTCACCCCTCCACTTT. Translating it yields CASSHPQGPSPLHF.

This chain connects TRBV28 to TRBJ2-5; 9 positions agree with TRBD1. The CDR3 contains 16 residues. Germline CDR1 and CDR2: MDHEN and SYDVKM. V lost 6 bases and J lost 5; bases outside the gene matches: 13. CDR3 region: CASRTQGAGPRETQYF. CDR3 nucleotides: TGTGCCAGCAGAACACAGGGGGCAGGGCCGCGGGAGACCCAGTACTTC.

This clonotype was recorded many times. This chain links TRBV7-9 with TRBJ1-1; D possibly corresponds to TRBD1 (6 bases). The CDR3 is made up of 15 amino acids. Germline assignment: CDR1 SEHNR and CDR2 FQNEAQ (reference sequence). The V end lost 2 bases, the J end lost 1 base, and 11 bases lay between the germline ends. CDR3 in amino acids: CASSLRQGSNTEAFF. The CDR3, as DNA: TGTGCCAGCAGCTTACGGCAGGGGTCGAACACTGAAGCTTTCTTT.

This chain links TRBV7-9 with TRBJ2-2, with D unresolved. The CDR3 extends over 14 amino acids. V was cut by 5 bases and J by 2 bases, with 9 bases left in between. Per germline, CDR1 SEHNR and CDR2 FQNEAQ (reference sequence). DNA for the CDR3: TGTGCCAGCAGCAGCACAGAAAACACCGGGGAGCTGTTTTTT. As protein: CASSSTENTGELFF. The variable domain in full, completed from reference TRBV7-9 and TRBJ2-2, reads DTGVSQNPRHKITKRGQNVTFRCDPISEHNRLYWYRQTLGQGPEFLTYFQNEAQLEKSRLLSDRFSAERPKGSFSTLEIQRTEQGDSAMYLCASSSTENTGELFFGEGSRLTVL.

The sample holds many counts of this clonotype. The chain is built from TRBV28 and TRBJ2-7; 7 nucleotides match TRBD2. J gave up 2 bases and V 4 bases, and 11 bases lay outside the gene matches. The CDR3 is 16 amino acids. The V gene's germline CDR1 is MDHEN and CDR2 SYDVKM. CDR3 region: CASSSPGLRRAYEQYF. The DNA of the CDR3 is TGTGCCAGCAGTTCCCCGGGACTAAGGAGGGCCTACGAGCAGTACTTC.

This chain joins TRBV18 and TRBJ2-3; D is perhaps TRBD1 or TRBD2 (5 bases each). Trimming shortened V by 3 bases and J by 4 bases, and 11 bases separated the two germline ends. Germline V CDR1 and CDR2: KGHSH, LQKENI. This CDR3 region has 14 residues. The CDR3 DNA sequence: TGTGCCAGCTCACCTGTCGGGACCCCAGATACGCAGTATTTT. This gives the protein CASSPVGTPDTQYF.

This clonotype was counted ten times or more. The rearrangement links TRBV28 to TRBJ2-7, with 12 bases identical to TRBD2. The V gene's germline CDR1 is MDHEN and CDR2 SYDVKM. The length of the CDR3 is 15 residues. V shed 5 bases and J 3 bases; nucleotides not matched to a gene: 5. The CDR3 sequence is CASSDLAGGSYEQYF. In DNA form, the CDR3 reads TGTGCCAGCAGTGACCTAGCGGGAGGGAGCTACGAGCAGTACTTC.

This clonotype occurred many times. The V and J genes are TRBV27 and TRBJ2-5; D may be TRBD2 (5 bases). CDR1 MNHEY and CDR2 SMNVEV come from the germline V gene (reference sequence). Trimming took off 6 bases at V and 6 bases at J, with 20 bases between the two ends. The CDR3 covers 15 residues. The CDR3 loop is CASSKSLLGRQTQYF. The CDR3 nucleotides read TGTGCCAGCAGCAAGAGTCTACTAGGGCGCCAGACCCAGTACTTC.

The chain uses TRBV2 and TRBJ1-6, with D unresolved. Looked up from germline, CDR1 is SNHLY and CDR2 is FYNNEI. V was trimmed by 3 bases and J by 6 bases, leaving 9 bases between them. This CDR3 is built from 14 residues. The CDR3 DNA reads TGTGCCAGCAGTGAGGGTCTTAGTAATTCACCCCTCCACTTT. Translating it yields CASSEGLSNSPLHF.

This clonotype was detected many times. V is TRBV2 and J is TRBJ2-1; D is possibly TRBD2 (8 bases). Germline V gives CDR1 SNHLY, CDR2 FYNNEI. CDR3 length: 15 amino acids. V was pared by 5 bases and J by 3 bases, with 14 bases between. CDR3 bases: TGTGCCAGCAGTAAACAGGGGACTAGCTACAATGAGCAGTTCTTC. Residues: CASSKQGTSYNEQFF.